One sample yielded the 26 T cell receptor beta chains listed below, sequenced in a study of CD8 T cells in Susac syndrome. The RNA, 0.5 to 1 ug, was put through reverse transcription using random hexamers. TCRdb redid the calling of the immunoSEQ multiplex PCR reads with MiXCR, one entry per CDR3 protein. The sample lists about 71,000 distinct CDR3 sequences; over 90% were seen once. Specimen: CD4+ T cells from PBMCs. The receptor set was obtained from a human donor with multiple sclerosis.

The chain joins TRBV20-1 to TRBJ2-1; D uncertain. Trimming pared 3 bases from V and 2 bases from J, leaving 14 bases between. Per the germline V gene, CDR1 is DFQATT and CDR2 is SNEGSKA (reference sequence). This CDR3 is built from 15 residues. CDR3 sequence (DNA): TGCAGTGCTAGTCCTATTGACCGAGCCTACAATGAGCAGTTCTTC. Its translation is CSASPIDRAYNEQFF.

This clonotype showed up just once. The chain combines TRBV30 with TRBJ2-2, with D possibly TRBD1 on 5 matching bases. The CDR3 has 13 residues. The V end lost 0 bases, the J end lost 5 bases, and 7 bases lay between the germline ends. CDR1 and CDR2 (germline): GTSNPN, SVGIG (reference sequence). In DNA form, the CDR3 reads TGTGCCTGGAGTGTTCAGGGTACCGGGGAGCTGTTTTTT. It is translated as CAWSVQGTGELFF.

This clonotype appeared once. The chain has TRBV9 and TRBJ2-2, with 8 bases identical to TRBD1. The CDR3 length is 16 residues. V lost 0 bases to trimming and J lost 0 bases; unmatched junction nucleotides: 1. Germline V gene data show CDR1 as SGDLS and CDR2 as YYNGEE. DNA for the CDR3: TGTGCCAGCAGCGTAGTGACAGGGGCGAACACCGGGGAGCTGTTTTTT. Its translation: CASSVVTGANTGELFF.

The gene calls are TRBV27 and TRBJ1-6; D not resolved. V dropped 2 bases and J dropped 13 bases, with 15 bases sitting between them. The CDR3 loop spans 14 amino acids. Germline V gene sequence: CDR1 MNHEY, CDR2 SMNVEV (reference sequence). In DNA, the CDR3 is TGTGCCAGCAGTTTAATCTCGGACTTTTCTCCCCTCCACTTT. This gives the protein CASSLISDFSPLHF.

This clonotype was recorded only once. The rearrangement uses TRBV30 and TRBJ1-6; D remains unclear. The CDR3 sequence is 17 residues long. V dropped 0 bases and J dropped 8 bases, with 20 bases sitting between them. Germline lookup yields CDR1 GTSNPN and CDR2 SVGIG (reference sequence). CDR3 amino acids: CAWSVRTAGRQYSPLHF. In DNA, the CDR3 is TGTGCCTGGAGTGTCAGGACGGCCGGCCGGCAGTATTCACCCCTCCACTTT.

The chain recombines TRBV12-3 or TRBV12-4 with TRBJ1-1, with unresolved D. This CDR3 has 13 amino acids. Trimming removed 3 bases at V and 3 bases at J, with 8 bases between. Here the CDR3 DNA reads TGTGCCAGCAGTTTCCTAAGGGACACTGAAGCTTTCTTT. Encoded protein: CASSFLRDTEAFF.

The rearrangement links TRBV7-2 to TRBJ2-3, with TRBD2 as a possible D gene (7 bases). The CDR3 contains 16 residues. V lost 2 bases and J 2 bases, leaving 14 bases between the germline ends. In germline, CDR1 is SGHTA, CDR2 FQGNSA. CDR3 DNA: TGTGCCAGCAGCTTACTCGCGGGGGCCTACACAGATACGCAGTATTTT. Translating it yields CASSLLAGAYTDTQYF.

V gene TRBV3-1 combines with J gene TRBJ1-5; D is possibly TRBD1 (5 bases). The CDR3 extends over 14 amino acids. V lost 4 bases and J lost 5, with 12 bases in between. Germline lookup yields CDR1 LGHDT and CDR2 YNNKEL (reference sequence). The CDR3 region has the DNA TGTGCCAGCAGCCTAGGGACTGGGGATCAGCCCCAGCATTTT. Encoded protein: CASSLGTGDQPQHF.

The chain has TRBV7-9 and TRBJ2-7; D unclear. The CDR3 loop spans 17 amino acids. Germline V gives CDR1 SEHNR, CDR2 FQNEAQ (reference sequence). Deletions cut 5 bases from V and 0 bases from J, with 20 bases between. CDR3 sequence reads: CASSPPALGKYSYEQYF. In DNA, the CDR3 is TGTGCCAGCAGCCCGCCGGCCCTAGGAAAGTACTCCTACGAGCAGTACTTC.

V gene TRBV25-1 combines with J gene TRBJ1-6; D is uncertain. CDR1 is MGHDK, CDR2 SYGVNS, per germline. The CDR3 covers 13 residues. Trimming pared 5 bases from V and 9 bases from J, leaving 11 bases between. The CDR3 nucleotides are TGTGCCAGCAGTTCTGCAGGACCTTCACCCCTCCACTTT. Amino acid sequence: CASSSAGPSPLHF.

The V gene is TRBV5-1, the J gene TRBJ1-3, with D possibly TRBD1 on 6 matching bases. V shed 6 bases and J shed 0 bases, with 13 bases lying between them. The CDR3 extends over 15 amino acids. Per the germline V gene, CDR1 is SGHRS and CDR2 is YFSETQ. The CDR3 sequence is CASTPTGPSGNTIYF. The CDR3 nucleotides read TGCGCCAGCACCCCGACAGGTCCCTCTGGAAACACCATATATTTT.

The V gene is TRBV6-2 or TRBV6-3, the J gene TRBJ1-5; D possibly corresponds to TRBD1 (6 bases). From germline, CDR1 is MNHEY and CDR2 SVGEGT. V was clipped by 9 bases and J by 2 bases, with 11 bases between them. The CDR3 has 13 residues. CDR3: CASRQVRNQPQHF. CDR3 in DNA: TGTGCCAGTAGACAGGTCCGCAATCAGCCCCAGCATTTT.

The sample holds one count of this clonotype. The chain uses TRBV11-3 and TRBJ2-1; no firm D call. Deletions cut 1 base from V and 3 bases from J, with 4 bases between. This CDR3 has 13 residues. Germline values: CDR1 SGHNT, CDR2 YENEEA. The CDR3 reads CASSLGVYNEQFF. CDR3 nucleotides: TGTGCCAGCAGCTTAGGGGTCTACAATGAGCAGTTCTTC.

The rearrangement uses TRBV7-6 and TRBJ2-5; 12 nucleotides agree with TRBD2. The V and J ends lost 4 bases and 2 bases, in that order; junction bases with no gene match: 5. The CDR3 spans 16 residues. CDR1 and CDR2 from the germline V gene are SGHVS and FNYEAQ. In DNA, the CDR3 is TGTGCCAGCAGCTCCCGACTAGCGGGGGCGCAAGAGACCCAGTACTTC. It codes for CASSSRLAGAQETQYF.

The CDR3 spells CASTLAGGTYEQYF. The CDR3 coding sequence is TGTGCCAGCACCCTAGCGGGGGGCACCTACGAGCAGTACTTC. The V gene is TRBV6-2 or TRBV6-3, the J gene TRBJ2-7, with 11 bases identical to TRBD2. Germline V gene sequence: CDR1 MNHEY, CDR2 SVGEGT. V was pared by 7 bases and J by 2 bases, with 4 bases of the junction left unmatched. The CDR3 totals 14 residues.

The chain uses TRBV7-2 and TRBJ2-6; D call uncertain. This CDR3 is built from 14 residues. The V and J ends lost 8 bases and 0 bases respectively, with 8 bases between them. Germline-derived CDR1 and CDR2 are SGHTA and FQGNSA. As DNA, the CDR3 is TGTGCCAGCGCCATAAGCTCTGGGGCCAACGTCCTGACTTTC. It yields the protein CASAISSGANVLTF.

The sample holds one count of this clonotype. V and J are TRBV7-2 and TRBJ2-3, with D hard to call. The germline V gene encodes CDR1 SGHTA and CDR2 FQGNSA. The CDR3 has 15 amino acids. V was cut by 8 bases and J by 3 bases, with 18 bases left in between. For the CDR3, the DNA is TGTGCCAGCTCCTACGGCTTCCACGGGACAGATACGCAGTATTTT. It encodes CASSYGFHGTDTQYF.

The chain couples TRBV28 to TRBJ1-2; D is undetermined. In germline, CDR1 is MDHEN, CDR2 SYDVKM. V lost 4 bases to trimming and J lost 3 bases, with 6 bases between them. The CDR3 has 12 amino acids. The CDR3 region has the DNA TGTGCCAGCAGTTCCATACACTATGGCTACACCTTC. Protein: CASSSIHYGYTF.

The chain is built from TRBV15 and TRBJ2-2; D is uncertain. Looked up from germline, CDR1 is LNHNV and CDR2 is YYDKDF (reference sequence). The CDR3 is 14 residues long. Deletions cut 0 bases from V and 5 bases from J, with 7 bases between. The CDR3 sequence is CATSRERATGELFF. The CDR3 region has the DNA TGTGCCACCAGCAGAGAAAGGGCGACCGGGGAGCTGTTTTTT.

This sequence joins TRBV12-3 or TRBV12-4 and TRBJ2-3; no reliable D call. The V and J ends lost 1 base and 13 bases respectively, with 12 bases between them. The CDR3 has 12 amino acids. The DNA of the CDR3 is TGTGCCAGCAGTTTAGGGTCCCTCAGTGAGTATTTT. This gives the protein CASSLGSLSEYF.

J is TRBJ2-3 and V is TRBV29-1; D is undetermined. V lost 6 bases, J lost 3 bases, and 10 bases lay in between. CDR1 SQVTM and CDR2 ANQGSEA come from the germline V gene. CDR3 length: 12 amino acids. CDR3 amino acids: CSVKKETDTQYF. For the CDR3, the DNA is TGCAGCGTAAAGAAGGAGACAGATACGCAGTATTTT.

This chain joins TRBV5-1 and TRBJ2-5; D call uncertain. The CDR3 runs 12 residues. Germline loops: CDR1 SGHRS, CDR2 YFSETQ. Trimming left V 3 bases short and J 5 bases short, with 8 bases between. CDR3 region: CASSYDSETQYF. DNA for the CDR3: TGCGCCAGCAGCTACGATAGCGAGACCCAGTACTTC.

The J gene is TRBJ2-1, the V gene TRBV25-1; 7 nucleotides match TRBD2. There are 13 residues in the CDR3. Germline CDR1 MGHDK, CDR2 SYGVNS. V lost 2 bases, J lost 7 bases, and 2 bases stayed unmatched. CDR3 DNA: TGTGCCAGCAGTGAAGGGGGGGTGAATGAGCAGTTCTTC. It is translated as CASSEGGVNEQFF.

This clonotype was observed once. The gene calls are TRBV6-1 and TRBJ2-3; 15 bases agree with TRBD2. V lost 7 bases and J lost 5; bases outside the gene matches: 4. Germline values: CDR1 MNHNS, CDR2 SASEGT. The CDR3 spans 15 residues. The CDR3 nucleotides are TGTGCCAGCACCTGGACTAGCGGGGGGGGAGATACGCAGTATTTT. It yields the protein CASTWTSGGGDTQYF.

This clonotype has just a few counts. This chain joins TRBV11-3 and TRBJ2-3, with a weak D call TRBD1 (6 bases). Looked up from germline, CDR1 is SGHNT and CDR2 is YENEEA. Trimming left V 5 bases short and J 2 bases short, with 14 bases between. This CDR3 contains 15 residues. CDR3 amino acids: CASSPSGVNTDTQYF. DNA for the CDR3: TGTGCCAGCAGCCCATCAGGGGTAAACACAGATACGCAGTATTTT.

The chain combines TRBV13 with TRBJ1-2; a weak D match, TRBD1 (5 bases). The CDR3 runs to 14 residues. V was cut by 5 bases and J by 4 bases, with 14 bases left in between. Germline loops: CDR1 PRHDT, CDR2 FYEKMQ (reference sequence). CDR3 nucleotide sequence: TGTGCCAGCAGCCCCCCGGGGACCCCCTATGGCTACACCTTC. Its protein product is CASSPPGTPYGYTF.